A selection of T cell receptor beta chains follows, all from one sample in a study of CD8 T cells in Susac syndrome. TCRdb re-derived calls from the immunoSEQ multiplex PCR reads in MiXCR, one entry per CDR3 protein. The sample records 200,000 or so distinct CDR3 sequences, 85% to 95% being singletons. Sequencing was performed on CD8+ T cells from PBMCs. The source is a human donor with Susac syndrome. Each CDR3 is given with its conserved first and last residue. Fields, in order: CDR3 DNA, CDR3 protein, V gene, D gene, clone size, CDR3 length, J gene. A D gene is named only where the DNA matches it firmly. Only some rows state a clone size, as once, few, many or a class for expanded clones.

CDR3nt: TGTGCCAGCAGCACGGGACAGTCGCCCACCCCCCTCCACTTT; CDR3aa: CASSTGQSPTPLHF; v_gene: TRBV27; d_gene: TRBD1; abundance: NA; len: 14; j_gene: TRBJ1-6
CDR3nt: TGTGCCAGTAGTCGCGCCACCACAGATACGCAGTATTTT; CDR3aa: CASSRATTDTQYF; v_gene: TRBV19; d_gene: NA; abundance: NA; len: 13; j_gene: TRBJ2-3
CDR3nt: TGTGCCAGCAGCTTAGAGGCGAACACTGAAGCTTTCTTT; CDR3aa: CASSLEANTEAFF; v_gene: TRBV7-9; d_gene: NA; abundance: NA; len: 13; j_gene: TRBJ1-1
CDR3nt: TGTGCCAGCACCAAGACAGGAGGTCGGTCTAACTACGAGCAGTACTTC; CDR3aa: CASTKTGGRSNYEQYF; v_gene: TRBV12-3/TRBV12-4; d_gene: NA; abundance: NA; len: 16; j_gene: TRBJ2-7
CDR3nt: TGTGCCAGTAGGGGACAGGGGACCTACGAGCAGTACTTC; CDR3aa: CASRGQGTYEQYF; v_gene: TRBV19; d_gene: TRBD1; abundance: NA; len: 13; j_gene: TRBJ2-7
CDR3nt: TGTGCCAGCAGTTCCGGACCGGGTGGGGAGACCCAGTACTTC; CDR3aa: CASSSGPGGETQYF; v_gene: TRBV12-3/TRBV12-4; d_gene: NA; abundance: few; len: 14; j_gene: TRBJ2-5
CDR3nt: TGTGCCTGGAGTGCCGGACAGGGTGCCCACGAGCAGTACTTC; CDR3aa: CAWSAGQGAHEQYF; v_gene: TRBV30; d_gene: TRBD1; abundance: NA; len: 14; j_gene: TRBJ2-7
CDR3nt: TGCAGCGTGACCGGGACAGCTAACTATGGCTACACCTTC; CDR3aa: CSVTGTANYGYTF; v_gene: TRBV29-1; d_gene: TRBD1; abundance: NA; len: 13; j_gene: TRBJ1-2
CDR3nt: TGTGCCAGCAGTTTCGTAGGGAGCTCCTACGAACAGTACTTC; CDR3aa: CASSFVGSSYEQYF; v_gene: TRBV28; d_gene: NA; abundance: NA; len: 14; j_gene: TRBJ2-7
CDR3nt: TGTGCCAGCAGCCAATCCCTAGCGGGAGGGTCAGATACGCAGTATTTT; CDR3aa: CASSQSLAGGSDTQYF; v_gene: TRBV4-2; d_gene: TRBD2; abundance: NA; len: 16; j_gene: TRBJ2-3
CDR3nt: TGTGCCAGCAGTTACTTTGGGACACAAAACACTGAAGCTTTCTTT; CDR3aa: CASSYFGTQNTEAFF; v_gene: TRBV6-5; d_gene: NA; abundance: NA; len: 15; j_gene: TRBJ1-1
CDR3nt: TGTGCCAGCAGTTTTGGGACAGGGGGCATGGAGCAGTACTTC; CDR3aa: CASSFGTGGMEQYF; v_gene: TRBV12-3/TRBV12-4; d_gene: TRBD1; abundance: NA; len: 14; j_gene: TRBJ2-7
CDR3nt: TGTGCCAGCAGTCCCCCTAGCGGGAGGGACACAGATACGCAGTATTTT; CDR3aa: CASSPPSGRDTDTQYF; v_gene: TRBV6-1; d_gene: TRBD2; abundance: NA; len: 16; j_gene: TRBJ2-3
CDR3nt: TGTGCCACCAGCAGAAATAGCGGGAGTTGGAATGAGCAGTTCTTC; CDR3aa: CATSRNSGSWNEQFF; v_gene: TRBV15; d_gene: TRBD2; abundance: NA; len: 15; j_gene: TRBJ2-1
CDR3nt: TGTGCCACCAGTGAGTCGACTAGAGTAGATACGCAGTATTTT; CDR3aa: CATSESTRVDTQYF; v_gene: TRBV24-1; d_gene: NA; abundance: NA; len: 14; j_gene: TRBJ2-3
CDR3nt: TGTGCCTGGGCCACGACAGGGGGCTGGACTGAAGCTTTCTTT; CDR3aa: CAWATTGGWTEAFF; v_gene: TRBV30; d_gene: TRBD1; abundance: NA; len: 14; j_gene: TRBJ1-1
CDR3nt: TGTGCCAGCAGGGATTCTGGCGCCCTCGGACCGGAAGAGACCCAGTACTTC; CDR3aa: CASRDSGALGPEETQYF; v_gene: TRBV2; d_gene: NA; abundance: NA; len: 17; j_gene: TRBJ2-5
CDR3nt: TGCAGTGCCGGGACTAGCGGGGGGTACCGAGGGACCCAGTACTTC; CDR3aa: CSAGTSGGYRGTQYF; v_gene: TRBV20-1; d_gene: TRBD2; abundance: once; len: 15; j_gene: TRBJ2-5
CDR3nt: TGTGCCAGCAGTTACGGGACGGACACCGGGGAGCTGTTTTTT; CDR3aa: CASSYGTDTGELFF; v_gene: TRBV6-6; d_gene: NA; abundance: NA; len: 14; j_gene: TRBJ2-2
CDR3nt: TGTGCCAGCAGTTACGATGGAACGGGAGATACGCAGTATTTT; CDR3aa: CASSYDGTGDTQYF; v_gene: TRBV6-6; d_gene: NA; abundance: NA; len: 14; j_gene: TRBJ2-3
CDR3nt: TGCAGCGCCGGGGGACTGAACACTGAAGCTTTCTTT; CDR3aa: CSAGGLNTEAFF; v_gene: TRBV29-1; d_gene: NA; abundance: NA; len: 12; j_gene: TRBJ1-1
CDR3nt: TGTGCCACCAGCCCCGAAGGACAGACCGAAGAGACCCAGTACTTC; CDR3aa: CATSPEGQTEETQYF; v_gene: TRBV15; d_gene: NA; abundance: NA; len: 15; j_gene: TRBJ2-5
CDR3nt: TGTGCCAGCAGTCGGACAGATGAGCAGTACTTC; CDR3aa: CASSRTDEQYF; v_gene: TRBV6-6; d_gene: NA; abundance: NA; len: 11; j_gene: TRBJ2-7
CDR3nt: TGTGCCAGCAGTTTATCGGACAGTAACTATGGCTACACCTTC; CDR3aa: CASSLSDSNYGYTF; v_gene: TRBV27; d_gene: NA; abundance: NA; len: 14; j_gene: TRBJ1-2
CDR3nt: TGTGCTAGTGGTTTGGTAGGGACAGCGGACAATGAGCAGTTCTTC; CDR3aa: CASGLVGTADNEQFF; v_gene: TRBV12-5; d_gene: TRBD1; abundance: once; len: 15; j_gene: TRBJ2-1
CDR3nt: TGTGCCGGTGCCGAGGGGCGGAACACTGAAGCTTTCTTT; CDR3aa: CAGAEGRNTEAFF; v_gene: TRBV12-3/TRBV12-4; d_gene: NA; abundance: NA; len: 13; j_gene: TRBJ1-1
CDR3nt: TGTGCCAGCAGCTTATTCAGGTGGAGGGCGCGTGACTATGGCTACACCTTC; CDR3aa: CASSLFRWRARDYGYTF; v_gene: TRBV13; d_gene: NA; abundance: NA; len: 17; j_gene: TRBJ1-2
CDR3nt: TGCGCCAGCAGTTTTACCCAGACCCGGGGGGCTTGGAACACTGAAGCTTTCTTT; CDR3aa: CASSFTQTRGAWNTEAFF; v_gene: TRBV10-2; d_gene: NA; abundance: NA; len: 18; j_gene: TRBJ1-1
CDR3nt: TGTGCCAGGGATCTAGCGGGAGTGTGTGAGCAGTTCTTC; CDR3aa: CARDLAGVCEQFF; v_gene: TRBV14; d_gene: TRBD2; abundance: once; len: 13; j_gene: TRBJ2-1
CDR3nt: TGTGCCAGCAGCCAACCGGGGTCCGACAATGAGCAGTTCTTC; CDR3aa: CASSQPGSDNEQFF; v_gene: TRBV3-1; d_gene: NA; abundance: NA; len: 14; j_gene: TRBJ2-1
CDR3nt: TGTGCCAGCAGCTTGATGAAGGCGGGAGGGAACACCGGGGAGCTGTTTTTT; CDR3aa: CASSLMKAGGNTGELFF; v_gene: TRBV5-4; d_gene: TRBD2; abundance: NA; len: 17; j_gene: TRBJ2-2
CDR3nt: TGTGCCAGCAGCTTATACCTGGGGAGGGAAGTCTCTGAAGCTTTCTTT; CDR3aa: CASSLYLGREVSEAFF; v_gene: TRBV7-3; d_gene: NA; abundance: NA; len: 16; j_gene: TRBJ1-1
CDR3nt: TGTGCCAGCACTCCCTCCTTAGGGGAGGGGGGAGAGACCCAGTACTTC; CDR3aa: CASTPSLGEGGETQYF; v_gene: TRBV3-1; d_gene: NA; abundance: NA; len: 16; j_gene: TRBJ2-5
CDR3nt: TGCAGTGCTAGAGATCGGAATGCGGGGATCCAAGAGACCCAGTACTTC; CDR3aa: CSARDRNAGIQETQYF; v_gene: TRBV20-1; d_gene: NA; abundance: NA; len: 16; j_gene: TRBJ2-5